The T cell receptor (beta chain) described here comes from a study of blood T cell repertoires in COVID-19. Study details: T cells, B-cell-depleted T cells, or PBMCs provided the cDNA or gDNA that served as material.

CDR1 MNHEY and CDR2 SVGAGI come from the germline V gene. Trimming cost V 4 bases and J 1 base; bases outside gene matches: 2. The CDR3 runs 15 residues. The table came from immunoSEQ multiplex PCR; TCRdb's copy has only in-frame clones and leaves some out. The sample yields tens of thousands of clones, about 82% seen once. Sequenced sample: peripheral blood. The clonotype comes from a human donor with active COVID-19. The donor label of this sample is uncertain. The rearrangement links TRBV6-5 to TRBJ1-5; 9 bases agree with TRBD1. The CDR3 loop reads CASSSGQGSNQPQHF. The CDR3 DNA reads TGTGCCAGCAGTTCGGGACAGGGCAGCAATCAGCCCCAGCATTTT.